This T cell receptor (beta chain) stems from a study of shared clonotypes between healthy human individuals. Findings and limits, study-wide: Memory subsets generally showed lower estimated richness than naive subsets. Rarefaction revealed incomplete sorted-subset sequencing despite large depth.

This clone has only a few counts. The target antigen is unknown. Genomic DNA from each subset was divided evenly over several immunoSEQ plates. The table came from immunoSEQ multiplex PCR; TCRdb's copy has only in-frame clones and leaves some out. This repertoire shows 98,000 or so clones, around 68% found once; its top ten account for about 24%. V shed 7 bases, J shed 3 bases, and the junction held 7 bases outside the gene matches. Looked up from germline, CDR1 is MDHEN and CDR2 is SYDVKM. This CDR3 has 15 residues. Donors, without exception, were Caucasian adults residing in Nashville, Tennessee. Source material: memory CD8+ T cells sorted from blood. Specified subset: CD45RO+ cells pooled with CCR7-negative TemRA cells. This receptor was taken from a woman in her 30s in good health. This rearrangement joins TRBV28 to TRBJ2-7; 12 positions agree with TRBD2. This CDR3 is CASTTGTSGLYEQYF. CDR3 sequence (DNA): TGTGCCAGCACCACCGGGACTAGCGGGCTCTACGAGCAGTACTTC.